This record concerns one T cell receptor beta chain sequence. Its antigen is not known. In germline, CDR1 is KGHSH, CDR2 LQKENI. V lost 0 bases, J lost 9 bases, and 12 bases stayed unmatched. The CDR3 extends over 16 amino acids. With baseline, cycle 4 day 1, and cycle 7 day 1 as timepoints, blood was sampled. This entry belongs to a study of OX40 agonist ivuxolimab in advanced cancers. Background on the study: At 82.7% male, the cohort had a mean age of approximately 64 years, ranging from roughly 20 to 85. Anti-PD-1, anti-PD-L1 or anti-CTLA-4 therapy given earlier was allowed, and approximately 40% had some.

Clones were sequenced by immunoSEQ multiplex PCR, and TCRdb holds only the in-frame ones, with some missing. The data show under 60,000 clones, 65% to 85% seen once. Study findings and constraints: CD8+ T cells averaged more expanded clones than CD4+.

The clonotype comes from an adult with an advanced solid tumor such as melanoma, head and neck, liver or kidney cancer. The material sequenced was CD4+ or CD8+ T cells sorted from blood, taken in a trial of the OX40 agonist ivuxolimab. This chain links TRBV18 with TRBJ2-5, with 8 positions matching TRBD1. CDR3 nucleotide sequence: TGTGCCAGCTCACCACCGACAGGGGCAGGGGACTGGGCCCAGTACTTC. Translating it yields CASSPPTGAGDWAQYF. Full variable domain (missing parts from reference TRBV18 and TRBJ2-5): NAGVMQNPRHLVRRRGQEARLRCSPMKGHSHVYWYRQLPEEGLKFMVYLQKENIIDESGMPKERFSAEFPKEGPSILRIQQVVRGDSAAYFCASSPPTGAGDWAQYFGPGTRLLVL.